One and the same sample provided the 4 T cell receptor beta chains below, sequenced in a study of blood T cell repertoires in COVID-19. Data came from immunoSEQ multiplex PCR; TCRdb stores just in-frame clones and leaves some out. The sample includes 150,000 to 200,000 clones, around 80% of them seen just once. Sequencing used PBMCs or T cells enriched from blood (not recorded which). These receptors originate from a woman aged 50 to 60 who had recovered from COVID-19.

The chain carries TRBV28 and TRBJ1-1; D is unclear. The ends were cut back, 7 bases at V and 4 bases at J, with 10 bases in the middle. The CDR3 spans 12 residues. CDR1 is MDHEN, CDR2 SYDVKM, per germline. The CDR3 nucleotides read TGTGCCAGCACGACGGAGGTCACTGAAGCTTTCTTT. Protein sequence: CASTTEVTEAFF.

The chain joins TRBV14 to TRBJ1-2, with 9 bases that match TRBD1. The trim removed 2 bases at V and 8 bases at J, leaving 6 bases unmatched. The CDR3 sequence is 14 residues long. CDR1 and CDR2 from the germline V gene are SGHDN and FVKESK. CDR3 residues: CASSQNRGLVGYTF. The CDR3 bases are TGTGCCAGCAGCCAAAACAGGGGGCTTGTAGGCTACACCTTC. Drawing the rest from reference TRBV14 and TRBJ1-2, the complete variable domain is EAGVTQFPSHSVIEKGQTVTLRCDPISGHDNLYWYRRVMGKEIKFLLHFVKESKQDESGMPNNRFLAERTGGTYSTLKVQPAELEDSGVYFCASSQNRGLVGYTFGSGTRLTVV.

The J gene is TRBJ1-3, the V gene TRBV18; a weak D match, TRBD1 (5 bases). Trimming removed 4 bases at V and 3 bases at J, with 10 bases between. There are 14 residues in the CDR3. CDR1 KGHSH and CDR2 LQKENI come from the germline V gene. Here the CDR3 DNA reads TGTGCCAGCTCACTACAGGATATTGGAAACACCATATATTTT. This sequence encodes CASSLQDIGNTIYF.

This clone has a single count. The gene calls are TRBV5-6 and TRBJ2-7, with 7 positions matching TRBD1. V lost 1 base and J lost 4; bases outside the gene matches: 8. This CDR3 spans 15 amino acids. Germline V gene lookup returns CDR1 SGHDT and CDR2 YYEEEE. The CDR3 coding sequence is TGTGCCAGCAGCTTGTACGGGACAGAGGCGTACGAGCAGTACTTC. Residues: CASSLYGTEAYEQYF.